This passage covers 19 T cell receptor beta chains from one sample sequenced in a study of T cell responses to AZD1222 COVID-19 vaccine. Clones were sequenced by immunoSEQ multiplex PCR, and TCRdb holds only the in-frame ones, with some missing. The sample includes under 200,000 clones, around 93% seen only once; the top ten take approximately 2%. This sample comprised peripheral blood, obtained on day 0 of AZD1222 vaccination. The receptors were gathered from an adult in good health.

As to this clone: An end of the junction differs from the germline gene, which may be a read error. The rearrangement links TRBV20-1 to TRBJ1-5; D uncertain. Per germline, CDR1 DFQATT and CDR2 SNEGSKA (reference sequence). The CDR3 is made up of 13 amino acids. The CDR3 DNA reads TGCAGCGCTAGTCCTATGAAGAATCAGCCCCAGCATTTT. Translated: CSASPMKNQPQHF.

There are a few counts of this clone. The chain recombines TRBV5-5 with TRBJ2-3; D possibly corresponds to TRBD2 (5 bases). Trimming pared 3 bases from V and 1 base from J, leaving 12 bases between. Germline V gives CDR1 SGHKS, CDR2 YYEKEE (reference sequence). The CDR3 has 15 residues. CDR3 in amino acids: CASSSDSRGTDTQYF. The CDR3 DNA sequence: TGTGCCAGCAGCTCGGACTCTCGGGGCACAGATACGCAGTATTTT.

V and J are TRBV18 and TRBJ1-5; D is unclear. V was shortened by 4 bases and J by 2 bases, with 12 bases between the two germline ends. This CDR3 is 15 amino acids long. Germline V gives CDR1 KGHSH, CDR2 LQKENI. The DNA for the CDR3 is TGTGCCAGCTCACTGAGGGATGGGGGCAATCAGCCCCAGCATTTT. Residues: CASSLRDGGNQPQHF.

This chain joins TRBV19 and TRBJ1-1; the D gene is possibly TRBD1 (5 bases). The germline V gene has CDR1 LNHDA and CDR2 SQIVND (reference sequence). V was shortened by 3 bases and J by 4 bases, with 15 bases between the two germline ends. The CDR3 contains 15 residues. The CDR3 is CASSIVGGMGTEAFF. The CDR3 region has the DNA TGTGCCAGTAGTATCGTGGGGGGAATGGGCACTGAAGCTTTCTTT.

The chain joins TRBV20-1 to TRBJ1-1; TRBD1 might be the D (5 bases). This CDR3 has 11 residues. Germline V gene lookup returns CDR1 DFQATT and CDR2 SNEGSKA (reference sequence). Trimming stripped 0 bases from V and 11 bases from J, with 10 bases between. CDR3 region: CSARDEGRAFF. CDR3 DNA sequence: TGCAGTGCTAGAGATGAGGGGCGGGCTTTCTTT.

This clone was seen more than once but under ten times. Other DNA sequences in this specimen translate into the identical CDR3. DNA of the CDR3: TGTGCCAGCAGCCCACAGGGCACAGATACGCAGTATTTT. Translation gives CASSPQGTDTQYF. The chain is built from TRBV7-2 and TRBJ2-3, with D possibly TRBD1 on 5 matching bases. Trimming stripped 5 bases from V and 1 base from J, with 7 bases between. This CDR3 contains 13 residues. Germline V CDR1 and CDR2: SGHTA, FQGNSA.

V is TRBV7-3 and J is TRBJ2-1; D is perhaps TRBD1 (6 bases). CDR1 is SGHTA, CDR2 FQGTGA, per germline. The CDR3 is made up of 16 amino acids. Trimming left V 5 bases short and J 0 bases short, with 14 bases between. The CDR3 coding sequence is TGTGCCAGCAGCCCGGGACACCTCAGCTCCTACAATGAGCAGTTCTTC. Translating gives CASSPGHLSSYNEQFF.

This chain links TRBV19 with TRBJ2-7; 8 positions agree with TRBD2. Germline V lookup: CDR1 LNHDA, CDR2 SQIVND (reference sequence). This CDR3 has 13 residues. The J segment lost 9 bases and the V segment lost 6 bases, leaving 10 bases of the junction unmatched. CDR3 DNA: TGTGCCAGTAGCACGGGGGGGCAGGCCCTGCAGTACTTC. Protein product: CASSTGGQALQYF.

The genes are TRBV4-1 and TRBJ2-3, with 10 bases identical to TRBD2. The V and J ends lost 4 bases and 2 bases, in that order; junction bases with no gene match: 6. CDR3 length equals 16 residues. From germline, CDR1 is MGHRA and CDR2 YSYEKL. The CDR3 nucleotides read TGCGCCAGCAGCCCTAGAACTAGCGGGACCACAGATACGCAGTATTTT. Amino acid sequence: CASSPRTSGTTDTQYF.

V and J are TRBV29-1 and TRBJ2-7; either TRBD1 or TRBD2 may supply D (5 bases each). Germline CDR1 and CDR2: SQVTM and ANQGSEA. The CDR3 consists of 14 residues. The ends were cut back, 4 bases at V and 2 bases at J, with 15 bases in the middle. This CDR3 is CSVGRWDPAYEQYF. CDR3 coding DNA: TGCAGCGTTGGTAGATGGGACCCAGCCTACGAGCAGTACTTC.

The chain recombines TRBV6-2 or TRBV6-3 with TRBJ2-7, with TRBD1 matching 8 bases. Germline-derived CDR1 and CDR2 are MNHEY and SVGEGT. The CDR3 is made up of 12 amino acids. The ends lost 4 bases at V and 5 bases at J; junction bases unmatched: 1. The chain's CDR3 is CASSSDRDEQYF. The CDR3 DNA reads TGTGCCAGCAGTTCGGACAGGGACGAGCAGTACTTC.

The rearrangement joins TRBV29-1 to TRBJ2-3; 12 bases fit TRBD2. Germline lookup yields CDR1 SQVTM and CDR2 ANQGSEA. V shed 6 bases and J 4 bases; nucleotides not matched to a gene: 5. This CDR3 spans 14 amino acids. CDR3: CSVTSGSFSDTQYF. The DNA for the CDR3 is TGCAGCGTGACTAGCGGGAGTTTCTCAGATACGCAGTATTTT.

The chain recombines TRBV5-1 with TRBJ2-2, with TRBD1 matching 9 bases. V lost 3 bases to trimming and J lost 6 bases; unmatched junction nucleotides: 0. Germline assignment: CDR1 SGHRS and CDR2 YFSETQ. The CDR3 spans 13 residues. Here the CDR3 reads CASSWTGAGELFF. The CDR3 coding sequence is TGCGCCAGCAGCTGGACAGGGGCCGGGGAGCTGTTTTTT.

The chain combines TRBV18 with TRBJ1-5; 9 positions agree with TRBD1. Germline CDR1 is KGHSH and CDR2 is LQKENI. J was trimmed by 6 bases and V by 2 bases; bases with no gene match: 5. The CDR3 totals 15 residues. The CDR3 spells CASSPTGTGSQPQHF. The CDR3 DNA sequence: TGTGCCAGCTCACCAACTGGGACAGGGAGTCAGCCCCAGCATTTT.

This clone has only one observation. The rearrangement joins TRBV9 to TRBJ2-1, with 8 bases lining up with TRBD1. The CDR3 loop spans 15 amino acids. Per germline, CDR1 SGDLS and CDR2 YYNGEE. The junction had 16 bases not matched to a gene; V was cut back by 4 bases and J by 13 bases. The CDR3 DNA is TGTGCCAGCAGCCCCCTGGACAGGGTTAGGACTGATCAGTTCTTC. Translating it yields CASSPLDRVRTDQFF.

The chain uses TRBV19 and TRBJ1-5; tentative D call: TRBD1 (5 bases). Germline lookup yields CDR1 LNHDA and CDR2 SQIVND (reference sequence). This CDR3 contains 14 residues. V lost 5 bases, J lost 2 bases, and 10 bases lay in between. CDR3 sequence (DNA): TGTGCCAGTAGTCCAGGGTCCCGCAATCAGCCCCAGCATTTT. Translation gives CASSPGSRNQPQHF.

This chain links TRBV6-6 with TRBJ2-7; D is unclear. Trimming shortened V by 4 bases and J by 3 bases, and 4 bases separated the two germline ends. This CDR3 comprises 11 residues. Germline CDR1 and CDR2: MNHNY and SVGAGI (reference sequence). This CDR3 is CASSSHYEQYF. CDR3 nucleotide sequence: TGTGCCAGCAGTTCCCACTACGAGCAGTACTTC.

The V gene is TRBV7-9, the J gene TRBJ2-4; maybe TRBD2 (6 bases). CDR1 is SEHNR, CDR2 FQNEAQ, per germline (reference sequence). The CDR3 sequence is 12 residues long. V was cut by 5 bases and J by 15 bases, with 17 bases left in between. The CDR3 coding sequence is TGTGCCAGCAGCCCACCACTAGCAGGAGTGTACTTC. This sequence encodes CASSPPLAGVYF.

This rearrangement joins TRBV28 to TRBJ1-1, with 12 bases identical to TRBD1. V lost 5 bases, J lost 6 bases, and 7 bases stayed unmatched. CDR3 length: 15 amino acids. Germline V CDR1 and CDR2: MDHEN, SYDVKM. The CDR3 nucleotides read TGTGCCAGCAGTCTCCGGGACAGGGGGCTTTCTGAAGCTTTCTTT. It is translated as CASSLRDRGLSEAFF. Looking up the rest from reference TRBV28 and TRBJ1-1 gives the full variable domain: DVKVTQSSRYLVKRTGEKVFLECVQDMDHENMFWYRQDPGLGLRLIYFSYDVKMKEKGDIPEGYSVSREKKERFSLILESASTNQTSMYLCASSLRDRGLSEAFFGQGTRLTVV.